Listed below are T cell receptor beta chains from one sample, sequenced in a study of blood T cell repertoires in COVID-19. The data were produced by immunoSEQ multiplex PCR, yet TCRdb's version contains in-frame clones alone and is incomplete. The table has 410,000 or so clones, about 91% seen once. Sequenced sample: peripheral blood. These receptor sequences come from a woman in her forties with COVID-19, enrolled during active disease. Each CDR3 is given with its conserved first and last residue.

length,J,V,CDR3
15,TRBJ2-5,TRBV7-9,CASRRQGGDQETQYF
19,TRBJ2-3,TRBV27,CASSFVRDSHQISTDTQYF
14,TRBJ2-1,TRBV5-6,CASIGLAVLTEQFF
17,TRBJ1-5,TRBV3-1/TRBV3-2,CASSRRLYRVGNQPQHF
17,TRBJ2-5,TRBV7-3,CASSLTRKGQGQETQYF
12,TRBJ1-5,TRBV6-6,CAIDIPGQPQHF
15,TRBJ2-1,TRBV11-3,CASSPPGRGWNEQFF
15,TRBJ1-1,TRBV25-1,CASSELGTGYTEAFF
20,TRBJ1-4,TRBV18,CASSPLDLGQGAVTNEKLFF
14,TRBJ2-2,TRBV28,CASRMGQNTGELFF
11,TRBJ1-2,TRBV19,CAAWGQDGYTF
16,TRBJ2-6,TRBV6-5,CASSYADRHLSNVLTF
12,TRBJ1-1,TRBV5-8,CASSLSGGSSFF
15,TRBJ1-2,TRBV28,CASSPPDSPLYGYTF
14,TRBJ2-2,TRBV15,CATSRDLLPGELFF
15,TRBJ2-4,TRBV5-1,CASSLRGAGPNIQYF
13,TRBJ2-1,TRBV9,CASSARSDNEQFF
15,TRBJ2-1,TRBV24-1,CATSDFKSGDDEQFF
15,TRBJ1-1,TRBV4-3,CASSQDRGAYTEAFF
11,TRBJ2-7,TRBV20-1,CSARSGFEQYF
16,TRBJ1-5,TRBV2,CASSELQGALNQPQHF
14,TRBJ2-1,TRBV6-5,CASNKRSSYNEQFF